The source of this TCR beta chain is a study of PD-1 blockade in classical Hodgkin lymphoma. Notes on the study in general: Whoever responded completely had baseline diversity much like that seen in newly diagnosed patients. No one has yet defined what causes the repertoire differences, which may be disease activity or prior therapy. CD4+ TCR diversity, unlike CD8+, rose significantly by C4D1. As was reported, newly diagnosed patients showed lower baseline TCR diversity than healthy donors did.

Sequencing was performed with immunoSEQ multiplex PCR; in TCRdb, only in-frame clones are kept and a portion is missing. Among 1,500 to 2,000 clones listed, more than 80% were seen once. Germline V lookup: CDR1 MGHRA, CDR2 YSYEKL. The CDR3 sequence is 11 residues long. V was pared by 5 bases and J by 4 bases, with 3 bases between. Of note for this clone: Its antigen is currently unknown.

Relapse after autologous stem cell transplantation occurred in every patient, and brentuximab vedotin exposure varied. Isolation of CD4+ T cells from thawed PBMCs was performed by magnetic negative selection. The sequences come from CD4+ T cells from blood, collected at baseline. This chain connects TRBV4-1 to TRBJ1-3; D gene unclear. The sequence was obtained from a human donor with classical Hodgkin lymphoma. The CDR3, as DNA: TGCGCCAGCAGCGCAGGAAACACCATATATTTT. Protein: CASSAGNTIYF.